This TCR beta chain was identified during a study of control samples from healthy donors and cancer patients. V lost 0 bases and J 4 bases, leaving 12 bases between the germline ends. Germline assignment: CDR1 LGHNA and CDR2 YNFKEQ. The CDR3 length is 15 residues. Sequencing used immunoSEQ multiplex PCR; TCRdb keeps in-frame clones, though not all of them. The table lists under 200,000 clones, 94% of them singletons. This sequence was found in a woman aged 40 to 55 in good health. The sequenced sample was blood. V and J are TRBV4-2 and TRBJ1-2; D might be TRBD1 (5 bases). CDR3 nucleotide sequence: TGTGCCAGCAGCCAAGAGGGACGGGGGGTCTATGGCTACACCTTC. Translating it yields CASSQEGRGVYGYTF.